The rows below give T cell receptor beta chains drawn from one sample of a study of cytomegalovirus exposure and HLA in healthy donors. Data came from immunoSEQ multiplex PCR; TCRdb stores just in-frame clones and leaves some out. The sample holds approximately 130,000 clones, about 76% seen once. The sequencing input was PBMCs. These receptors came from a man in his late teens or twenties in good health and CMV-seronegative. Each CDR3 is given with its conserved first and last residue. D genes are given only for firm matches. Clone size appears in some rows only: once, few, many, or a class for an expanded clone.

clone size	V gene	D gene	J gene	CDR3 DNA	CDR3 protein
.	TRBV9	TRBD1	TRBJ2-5	TGTGCCAGCAGCACACACTCACAGGGGGCAGAGACCCAGTACTTC	CASSTHSQGAETQYF
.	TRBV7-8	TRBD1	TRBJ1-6	TGTGCCAGCAGCACCTACTCAGGGGGGCTCGGTAATTCACCCCTCCACTTT	CASSTYSGGLGNSPLHF
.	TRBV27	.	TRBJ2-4	TGTGCCAGCAGGGGGCAGCTAAAAAACATTCAGTACTTC	CASRGQLKNIQYF
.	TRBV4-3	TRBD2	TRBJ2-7	TGCGCCAGCAGCCAAGATGCTAGCGGGGGTTACGAGCAGTACTTC	CASSQDASGGYEQYF
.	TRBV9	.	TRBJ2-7	TGTGCCAGCAGCGTCGCTCTGGACAGAGCCTCCTACGAGCAGTACTTC	CASSVALDRASYEQYF
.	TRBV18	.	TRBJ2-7	TGTGCCAGCTCACCATCTGGGGGGGCTGGCGAGCAGTACTTC	CASSPSGGAGEQYF
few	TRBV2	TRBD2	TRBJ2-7	TGTGCCAGCATCGGGGGGAACTACGAGCAGTACTTC	CASIGGNYEQYF
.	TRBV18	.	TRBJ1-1	TGTGCCAGCTCACCTACCTCGGGGTACATGAACACTGAAGCTTTCTTT	CASSPTSGYMNTEAFF
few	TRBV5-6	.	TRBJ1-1	TGTGCCAGCAGCTTGCCGCAATTCGAGGCGAACACTGAAGCTTTCTTT	CASSLPQFEANTEAFF
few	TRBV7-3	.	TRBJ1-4	TGTGCCAGCAGCTTCAGGGTCGGGGAAAAACTGTTTTTT	CASSFRVGEKLFF
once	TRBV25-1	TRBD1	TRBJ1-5	TGTGCCAGTGGACAGGGAAGACAGCCCCAGCATTTT	CASGQGRQPQHF
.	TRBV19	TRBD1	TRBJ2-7	TGTGCCAGTAGTATCGGACAGGGGATTTCCTACGAGCAGTACTTC	CASSIGQGISYEQYF
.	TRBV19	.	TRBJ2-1	TGTGCCAGTAGGAGCACCCCCTCCGGTGAGCAGTTCTTC	CASRSTPSGEQFF
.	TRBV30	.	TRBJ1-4	TGTGCCTGGAGGGGAGACATACTTGAAAAACTGTTTTTT	CAWRGDILEKLFF
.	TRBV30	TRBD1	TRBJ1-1	TGTGCCTGGAGTTACGGGACAGGTAACACTGAAGCTTTCTTT	CAWSYGTGNTEAFF
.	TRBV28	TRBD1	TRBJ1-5	TGTGCCGGCGGACAGGGTTGGCAGCCCCAGCATTTT	CAGGQGWQPQHF
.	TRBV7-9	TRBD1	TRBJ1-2	TGTGCCAGCAGCTTCCAGGACAGGGCCTCAAACTATGGCTACACCTTC	CASSFQDRASNYGYTF
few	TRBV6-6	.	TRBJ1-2	TGTGCCAGCAGTCCCCGGGAGGTATATGGCTACACCTTC	CASSPREVYGYTF
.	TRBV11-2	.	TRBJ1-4	TGTGCCAGCAGCTTAGGAGGACACAGAGATGAAAAACTGTTTTTT	CASSLGGHRDEKLFF
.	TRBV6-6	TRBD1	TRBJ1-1	TGTGCCAGCAGTTACGAGTCAGGGGGCATGAACACTGAAGCTTTCTTT	CASSYESGGMNTEAFF
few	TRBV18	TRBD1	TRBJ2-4	TGTGCCAGCTCAACCTCACAGGGGGCCAAAAACATTCAGTACTTC	CASSTSQGAKNIQYF
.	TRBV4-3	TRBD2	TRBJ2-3	TGCGCCAGCAGCCAAGACCCTAGCGGGGGCCCAGATACGCAGTATTTT	CASSQDPSGGPDTQYF
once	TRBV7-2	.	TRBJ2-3	TGTGCCAGCAGCATAATTCGTTCAGATACGCAGTATTTT	CASSIIRSDTQYF
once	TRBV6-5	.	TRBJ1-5	TGTGCCAGCAGTTACCGTGACAGGCATCAGCCCCAGCATTTT	CASSYRDRHQPQHF
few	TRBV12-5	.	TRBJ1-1	TGTGCTAGTGGGTTACGGACTGAAGCTTTCTTT	CASGLRTEAFF
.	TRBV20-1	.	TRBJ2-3	TGCAGTTTACCGCTATTGGATACGCAGTATTTT	CSLPLLDTQYF
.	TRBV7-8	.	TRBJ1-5	TGTGCCAGCAGCGAGAAAAATAGCAATCAGCCCCAGCATTTT	CASSEKNSNQPQHF
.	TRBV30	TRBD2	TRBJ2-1	TGTGCCTGGACCCCCGGGACTAGCGTCTACAATGAGCAGTTCTTC	CAWTPGTSVYNEQFF
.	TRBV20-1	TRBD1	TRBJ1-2	TGCAGTGCTAGACAGGGGGAGATCACCTTC	CSARQGEITF
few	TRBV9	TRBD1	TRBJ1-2	TGTGCCAGCAGCGTAGCCCCGGGACAGGGGATCGATGGCTACACCTTC	CASSVAPGQGIDGYTF
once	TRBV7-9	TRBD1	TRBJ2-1	TGTGCCAGCAGTTTGACAGGGCGCAATGAGCAGTTCTTC	CASSLTGRNEQFF
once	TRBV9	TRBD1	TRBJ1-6	TGTGCCAGCAGCGACTACAGGGGGCTGGGGTCACCCCTCCACTTT	CASSDYRGLGSPLHF
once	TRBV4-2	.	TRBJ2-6	TGTGCCAGCAGCCAAGAGGGGGCCCTCCCTGGGGCCAACGTCCTGACTTTC	CASSQEGALPGANVLTF
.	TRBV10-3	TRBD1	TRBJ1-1	TGTGCCAGCCATAGGGGGCAGGTCACTGAAGCTTTCTTT	CASHRGQVTEAFF
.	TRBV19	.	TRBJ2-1	TGTGCCAGTACCCCGTGGACAGTTATGAGCTCCTACAATGAGCAGTTCTTC	CASTPWTVMSSYNEQFF
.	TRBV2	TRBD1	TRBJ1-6	TGTGCCACTCTAGGACAGGGGAGCTCCTATAATTCACCCCTCCACTTT	CATLGQGSSYNSPLHF
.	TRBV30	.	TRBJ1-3	TGTGCCTGGAAAATTTCAGGAAACACCATATATTTT	CAWKISGNTIYF
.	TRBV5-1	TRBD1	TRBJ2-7	TGCGCCAGCAGCTACGGGACAGGGCTTGGAGAGCAGTACTTC	CASSYGTGLGEQYF
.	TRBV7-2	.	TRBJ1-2	TGTGCCAGCAGCTGGCGGAGGGGCTATGGCTACACCTTC	CASSWRRGYGYTF
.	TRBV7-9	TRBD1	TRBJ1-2	TGTGCCAGCAGCCAAACAGGGGACTATGGCTACACCTTC	CASSQTGDYGYTF
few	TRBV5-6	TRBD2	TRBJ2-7	TGTGCCAGCAGCCATGGACTAGCGGGGGTAGACGAGCAGTACTTC	CASSHGLAGVDEQYF
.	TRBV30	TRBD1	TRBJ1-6	TGTGCCTGGAGCCCTGGGACAGGCACAAGATCACCCCTCCACTTT	CAWSPGTGTRSPLHF
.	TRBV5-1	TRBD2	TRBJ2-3	TGCGCCAGCAGCTTGAAGGTGCTACTAGCGGGGAGTAGTACAGATACGCAGTATTTT	CASSLKVLLAGSSTDTQYF
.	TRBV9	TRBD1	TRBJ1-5	TGTGCCAGCAGCGTAGATGGCTCAGGGGGAAAGCCCCAGCATTTT	CASSVDGSGGKPQHF
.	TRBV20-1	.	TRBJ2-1	TGCAGTGCTTCGCTGGCTGAGCAGTTCTTC	CSASLAEQFF
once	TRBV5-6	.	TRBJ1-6	TGTGCCAGCAGCTCCCTAGCAGGCAACTATAATTCACCCCTCCACTTT	CASSSLAGNYNSPLHF
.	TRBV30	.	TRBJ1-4	TGTGCCTGGACACCGGACAGAAATGAAAAACTGTTTTTT	CAWTPDRNEKLFF
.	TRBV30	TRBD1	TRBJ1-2	TGTGCCTGGAGTTCGGGGACAGCTTACCACTACACCTTC	CAWSSGTAYHYTF
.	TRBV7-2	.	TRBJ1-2	TGTGCCAGCAGCTCACCGGGGGAGGGCTACTATGGCTACACCTTC	CASSSPGEGYYGYTF
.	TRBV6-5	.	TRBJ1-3	TGTGCCAGCAGTGACACCTACTCTGGAAACACCATATATTTT	CASSDTYSGNTIYF
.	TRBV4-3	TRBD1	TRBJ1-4	TGCGCCAGCAGCACGGACAGGGGGGGGGAAACTAATGAAAAACTGTTTTTT	CASSTDRGGETNEKLFF
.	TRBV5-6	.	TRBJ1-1	TGTGCCAGCAGCTTGTTAAGGGGTCGCGATTGGAACACTGAAGCTTTCTTT	CASSLLRGRDWNTEAFF
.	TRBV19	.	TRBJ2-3	TGTGCCAGTAGTATAGCCGGGGGCACAGATACGCAGTATTTT	CASSIAGGTDTQYF
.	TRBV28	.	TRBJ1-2	TGTGCCAGCAGTTCCTCACAGGGAGCAGCTGGTGGCTACACCTTC	CASSSSQGAAGGYTF
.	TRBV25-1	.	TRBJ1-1	TGTGCCAGCAGTGAATACAGGGGTAGCACTGAAGCTTTCTTT	CASSEYRGSTEAFF
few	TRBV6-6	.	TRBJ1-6	TGTGCCTACTCCATAGGGGCGAGCTCCTATAATTCACCCCTCCACTTT	CAYSIGASSYNSPLHF
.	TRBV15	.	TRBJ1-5	TGTGCCACCAGCAGAGTACAGGACAATCAGCCCCAGCATTTT	CATSRVQDNQPQHF
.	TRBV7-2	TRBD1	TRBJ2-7	TGTGCCAGCAGCCCCAGGACTGGGACAGAGCACTACGAGCAGTACTTC	CASSPRTGTEHYEQYF
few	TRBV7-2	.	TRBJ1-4	TGTGCCAGCAGCCCGTACCCGAGGGCAGAAAAACTGTTTTTT	CASSPYPRAEKLFF